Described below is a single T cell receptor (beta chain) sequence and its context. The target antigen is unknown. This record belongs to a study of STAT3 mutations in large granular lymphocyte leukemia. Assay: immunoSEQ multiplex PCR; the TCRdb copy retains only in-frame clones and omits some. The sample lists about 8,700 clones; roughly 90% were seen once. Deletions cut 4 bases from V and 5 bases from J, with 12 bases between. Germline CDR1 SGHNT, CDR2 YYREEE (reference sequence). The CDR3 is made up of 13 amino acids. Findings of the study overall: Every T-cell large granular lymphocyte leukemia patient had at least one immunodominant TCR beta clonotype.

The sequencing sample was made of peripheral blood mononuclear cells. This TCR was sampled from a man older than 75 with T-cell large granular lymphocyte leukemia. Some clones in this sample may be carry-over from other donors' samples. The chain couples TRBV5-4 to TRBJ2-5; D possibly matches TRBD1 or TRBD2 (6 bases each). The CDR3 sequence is CASSGGGPETQYF. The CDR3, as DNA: TGTGCCAGCAGCGGTGGGGGGCCGGAGACCCAGTACTTC.